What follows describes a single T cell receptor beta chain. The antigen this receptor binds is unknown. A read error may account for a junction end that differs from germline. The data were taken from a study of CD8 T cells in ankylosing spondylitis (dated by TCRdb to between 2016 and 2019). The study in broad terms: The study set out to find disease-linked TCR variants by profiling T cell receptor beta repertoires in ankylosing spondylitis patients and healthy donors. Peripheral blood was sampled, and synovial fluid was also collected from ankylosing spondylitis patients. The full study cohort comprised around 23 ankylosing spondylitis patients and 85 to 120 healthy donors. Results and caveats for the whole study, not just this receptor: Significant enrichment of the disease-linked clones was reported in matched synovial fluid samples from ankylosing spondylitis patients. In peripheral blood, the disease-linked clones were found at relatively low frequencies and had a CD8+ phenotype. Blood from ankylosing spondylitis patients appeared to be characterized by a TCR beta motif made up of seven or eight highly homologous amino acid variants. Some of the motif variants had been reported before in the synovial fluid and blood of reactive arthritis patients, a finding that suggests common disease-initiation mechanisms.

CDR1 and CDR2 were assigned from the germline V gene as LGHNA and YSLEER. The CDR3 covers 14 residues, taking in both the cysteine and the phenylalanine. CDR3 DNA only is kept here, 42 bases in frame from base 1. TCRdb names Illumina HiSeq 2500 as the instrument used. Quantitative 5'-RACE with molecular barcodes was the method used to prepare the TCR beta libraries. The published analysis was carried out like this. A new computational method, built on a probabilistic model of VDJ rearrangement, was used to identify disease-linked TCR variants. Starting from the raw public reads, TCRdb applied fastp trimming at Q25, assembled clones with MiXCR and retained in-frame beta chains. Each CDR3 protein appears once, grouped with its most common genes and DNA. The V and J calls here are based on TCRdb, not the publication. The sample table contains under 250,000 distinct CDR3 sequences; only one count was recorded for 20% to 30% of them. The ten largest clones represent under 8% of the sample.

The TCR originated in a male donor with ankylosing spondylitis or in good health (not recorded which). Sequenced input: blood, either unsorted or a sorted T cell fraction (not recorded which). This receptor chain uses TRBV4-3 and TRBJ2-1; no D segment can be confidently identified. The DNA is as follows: TGCGCCAGCAGCCAAGCCCTAGTATACAATGAACAGTTCTTC. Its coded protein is CASSQALVYNEQFF.